Described below is a single T cell receptor (beta chain) sequence and its context. No antigen is known for it. From germline, CDR1 is SEHNR and CDR2 FQNEAQ (reference sequence). Trimming left V 5 bases short and J 8 bases short, with 21 bases between. The CDR3 loop spans 16 amino acids. The data were produced by immunoSEQ multiplex PCR, yet TCRdb's version contains in-frame clones alone and is incomplete. The sample has about 95,000 clones, roughly 80% seen once. Each patient with chemo-refractory metastatic non-small-cell lung cancer was treated with focal radiation plus CTLA-4 blockade using ipilimumab. This entry belongs to a study of radiotherapy plus CTLA-4 blockade in lung cancer. Looking at the study overall: Objective responses occurred in 18% of patients; around 30% had disease control. General study results and limits: In blood, TCR clones derived from the tumor expanded after radiotherapy plus ipilimumab. Per reports, early blood T cell clone dynamics, plus interferon-beta, forecast response most strongly.

Sequenced material: peripheral blood, taken from a patient treated with radiotherapy plus ipilimumab. The source of this sequence is a human donor with non-small cell lung cancer who had stable disease on radiotherapy plus ipilimumab. The rearrangement links TRBV7-9 to TRBJ1-4; D perhaps matches TRBD1 (5 bases). The CDR3, as DNA: TGTGCCAGCAGCCAAACCGGAGGAGTCCGGGGCGAAAAACTGTTTTTT. Its protein product is CASSQTGGVRGEKLFF.